The 8 T cell receptor beta chains given below trace back to one sample, sequenced in a study of cytomegalovirus exposure and HLA in healthy donors. Profiled with immunoSEQ multiplex PCR; TCRdb holds only in-frame clones, not every one. The data hold some 90,000 clones, with around nine tenths observed a single time. Sequenced: PBMCs. The receptors stem from a young woman in good health and CMV-seronegative.

The chain is built from TRBV6-1 and TRBJ1-1; D remains unclear. The CDR3 has 13 amino acids. Deletions cut 6 bases from V and 3 bases from J, with 11 bases between. In germline, CDR1 is MNHNS, CDR2 SASEGT. The DNA for the CDR3 is TGTGCCAGCAGCGAGGGATTATACACTGAAGCTTTCTTT. Amino acid sequence: CASSEGLYTEAFF.

The CDR3 coding sequence is TGTGCCAGCAGTTACTCCGGGACATCTGGAAACACCATATATTTT. Encoded protein: CASSYSGTSGNTIYF. This chain uses TRBV6-5 with TRBJ1-3, with D possibly TRBD1 on 6 matching bases. The V end was cut by 0 bases, the J end by 1 base, with 7 bases between. Germline assignment: CDR1 MNHEY and CDR2 SVGAGI. The CDR3 contains 15 residues.

The rearrangement uses TRBV11-2 and TRBJ2-4; TRBD2 matches at 7 bases. Germline lookup yields CDR1 SGHAT and CDR2 FQNNGV. CDR3 length: 17 residues. The trim removed 1 base at V and 1 base at J, leaving 7 bases unmatched. The CDR3 region has the DNA TGTGCCAGCAGCTTAGTTGGCGGGAGTAGGGCCAAAAACATTCAGTACTTC. It encodes CASSLVGGSRAKNIQYF.

This chain uses TRBV11-2 with TRBJ2-1; 8 bases line up with TRBD1. CDR1 SGHAT and CDR2 FQNNGV come from the germline V gene. This CDR3 is 14 amino acids long. J lost 14 bases, V lost 1 base, and 10 bases had no gene match. Here the CDR3 reads CASSLGTGPVDKFF. The CDR3 nucleotides read TGTGCCAGCAGCTTAGGGACAGGGCCCGTCGATAAGTTCTTC.

The chain is built from TRBV14 and TRBJ2-7; D gene ambiguous. V was shortened by 2 bases and J by 7 bases, with 18 bases between the two germline ends. Germline CDR1 is SGHDN and CDR2 is FVKESK. CDR3 length: 15 residues. In nucleotides, the CDR3 is TGTGCCAGCAGCCAATCCGGTGCCTGGGCCGCTGAGCAGTACTTC. Translated, it gives CASSQSGAWAAEQYF.

The chain joins TRBV7-2 to TRBJ1-5; 10 nucleotides line up with TRBD1. V dropped 5 bases and J dropped 5; count of bases not matched to a gene: 3. The CDR3 consists of 14 residues. Germline assignment: CDR1 SGHTA and CDR2 FQGNSA. This chain's CDR3 is CASSRTGGYQPQHF. CDR3 DNA: TGTGCCAGCAGCCGGACAGGGGGATATCAGCCCCAGCATTTT.

The chain recombines TRBV9 with TRBJ2-3, with 10 bases aligning to TRBD2. CDR1 is SGDLS and CDR2 is YYNGEE in the germline V gene. This CDR3 comprises 16 residues. Trimming at V came to 4 bases and at J to 6 bases, leaving 11 bases not matched to a gene. CDR3 loop: CASSPLVAGGSDTQYF. The CDR3 region has the DNA TGTGCCAGCAGCCCGCTGGTAGCGGGGGGATCGGATACGCAGTATTTT.

The J gene is TRBJ2-3, the V gene TRBV28, with 11 bases matching TRBD2. V was pared by 5 bases and J by 3 bases, with 13 bases of the junction left unmatched. The CDR3 contains 18 residues. From germline, CDR1 is MDHEN and CDR2 SYDVKM. CDR3 region: CASSPRTASGRSTDTQYF. For the CDR3, the DNA is TGTGCCAGCAGTCCCCGGACCGCTAGCGGGAGGTCTACAGATACGCAGTATTTT.